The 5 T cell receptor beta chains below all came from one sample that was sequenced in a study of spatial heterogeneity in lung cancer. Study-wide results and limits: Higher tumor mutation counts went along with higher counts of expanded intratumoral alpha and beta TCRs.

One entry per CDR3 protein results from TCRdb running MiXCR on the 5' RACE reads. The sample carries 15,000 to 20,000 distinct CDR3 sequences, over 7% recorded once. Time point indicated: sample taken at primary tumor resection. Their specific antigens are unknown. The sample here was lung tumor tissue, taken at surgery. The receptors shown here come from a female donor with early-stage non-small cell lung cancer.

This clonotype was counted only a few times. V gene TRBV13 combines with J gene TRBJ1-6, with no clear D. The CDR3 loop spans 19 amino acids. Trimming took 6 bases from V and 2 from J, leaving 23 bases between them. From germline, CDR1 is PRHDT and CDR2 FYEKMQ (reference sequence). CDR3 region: CASSSRTGEDGPYNSPLHF. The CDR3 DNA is TGTGCCAGCAGTTCAAGAACGGGTGAAGACGGGCCCTATAATTCACCCCTCCACTTT.

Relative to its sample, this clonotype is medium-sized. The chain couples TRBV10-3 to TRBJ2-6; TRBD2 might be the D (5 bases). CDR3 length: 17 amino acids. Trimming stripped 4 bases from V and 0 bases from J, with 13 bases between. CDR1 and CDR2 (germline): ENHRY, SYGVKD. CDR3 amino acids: CAISVGVGGSGANVLTF. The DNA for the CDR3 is TGTGCCATCAGTGTTGGGGTCGGAGGCTCTGGGGCCAACGTCCTGACTTTC.

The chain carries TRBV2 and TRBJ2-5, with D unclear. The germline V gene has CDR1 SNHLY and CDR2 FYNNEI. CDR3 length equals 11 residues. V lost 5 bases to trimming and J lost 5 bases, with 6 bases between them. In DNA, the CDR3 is TGTGCCAGCAGTAAAGGGGAGACCCAGTACTTC. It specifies CASSKGETQYF.

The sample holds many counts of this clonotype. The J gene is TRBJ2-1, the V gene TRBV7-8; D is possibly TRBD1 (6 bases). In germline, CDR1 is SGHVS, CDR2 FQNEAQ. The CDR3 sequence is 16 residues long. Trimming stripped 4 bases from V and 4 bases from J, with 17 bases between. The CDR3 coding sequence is TGTGCCAGCAGCTATCCCAGGGGCCCGGGGTACAATGAGCAGTTCTTC. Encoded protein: CASSYPRGPGYNEQFF.

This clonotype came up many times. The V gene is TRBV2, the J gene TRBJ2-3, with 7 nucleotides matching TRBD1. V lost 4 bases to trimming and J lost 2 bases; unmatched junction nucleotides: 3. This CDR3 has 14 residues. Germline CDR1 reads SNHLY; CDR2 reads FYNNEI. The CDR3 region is CASSGRGSTDTQYF. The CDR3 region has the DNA TGTGCCAGCAGTGGCAGGGGGTCCACAGATACGCAGTATTTT.